This T cell receptor (beta chain) stems from a study of blood T cell repertoires in COVID-19. Study-level information: Material from acute and convalescent COVID-19 was sourced from the United States, Italy and Spain. T cells, B-cell-depleted T cells, or PBMCs provided the cDNA or gDNA that served as material.

Across under 25 US areas, participants ranged in age from about 18 to 90 years. Participant-given clinical history determined each cohort assignment. The V gene lost 5 bases and the J gene lost 7 bases, with 12 bases spanning the gap. Germline CDR1 MNHEY, CDR2 SVGAGI. The length of the CDR3 is 14 residues. TCRdb's table, derived via immunoSEQ multiplex PCR, lists solely in-frame clones and lacks some. This sample carries approximately 400,000 clones, around 89% of them seen once, and the ten largest clones take roughly 1.2%. This chain links TRBV6-5 with TRBJ1-6; TRBD1 might be the D (6 bases). The receptor's source is a woman aged 18-29 years who had recovered from COVID-19. The sequenced sample was PBMCs or T cells enriched from blood (not recorded which). The CDR3 sequence is CASSNRVGNSPLHF. For the CDR3, the DNA is TGTGCCAGCAGTAACAGGGTAGGGAATTCACCCCTCCACTTT.